This T cell receptor (beta chain) originates from a study of shared clonotypes between healthy human individuals. Assay used: immunoSEQ multiplex PCR; TCRdb lists only in-frame clones, some missing. The sample records fewer than 3 million clones, 85% to 95% being singletons. Study results and limitations: The donor pool, a small one, limited the genetic and exposure-history diversity represented.

Remarks on this clone: Its antigen is unknown.

Splitting of CD4+ cells produced CD45RA+ naive and CD45RA-negative memory subsets. The origin of this receptor is a man younger than 35 in good health. Some clones in this sample may be carry-over from other donors' samples. The source material was naive CD4+ T cells from PBMCs. The subset here: CD45RA+ positively selected.

The CDR3 loop reads CASSVGVGGTASSYEQYF. For the CDR3, the DNA is TGTGCCAGCAGCGTAGGAGTGGGGGGGACCGCGAGCTCCTACGAGCAGTACTTC. The J gene is TRBJ2-7, the V gene TRBV9; 7 bases line up with TRBD2. Germline V gives CDR1 SGDLS, CDR2 YYNGEE. V was pared by 0 bases and J by 0 bases, with 12 bases of the junction left unmatched. The CDR3 consists of 18 residues.